Listed below are T cell receptor beta chains from one sample, sequenced in a study of T cells in Graves' hyperthyroidism and ophthalmopathy. TCRdb called the multiplex PCR reads again in MiXCR, with one record for every CDR3 protein. The sample yields 200,000 to 300,000 distinct CDR3 sequences, about a sixth seen once. Sequencing used blood. These receptors were taken from a woman under 30 with Graves' ophthalmopathy. The CDR3 runs from the conserved cysteine through the conserved F or W. D genes are given only for firm matches. Clone size, where shown, is once, few, many, or a class for clones that have expanded.

d_call,v_call,clone_size,j_call,cdr3_nt,cdr3_aa
.,TRBV4-3,many,TRBJ2-7,TGCGCCAGCAGCCAAGAAGGCGGGACCTCCTACGAGCAGTACTTC,CASSQEGGTSYEQYF
.,TRBV28,.,TRBJ1-4,TGTGCCAGCAGTGGAATAGGACTGTTTTTT,CASSGIGLFF
.,TRBV20-1,many,TRBJ2-7,TGCAGTGCTAGAGATTTGACAGGAGAGTTTTACGAGCAGTACTTC,CSARDLTGEFYEQYF
.,TRBV18,many,TRBJ1-5,TGTGCCAGCTCCCCCGACAGCAATCAGCCCCAGCATTTT,CASSPDSNQPQHF
.,TRBV20-1,many,TRBJ2-5,TGCAGTGCTGTACGGACCGCCCAAGAGACCCAGTACTTC,CSAVRTAQETQYF
TRBD1,TRBV28,many,TRBJ2-6,TGTGCCAGCAGTTTAGGGTACAGGGGTATCGGGGCCAACGTCCTGACTTTC,CASSLGYRGIGANVLTF
.,TRBV14,many,TRBJ1-1,TGTGCCAGCAGCCACCCCAGGGTCGGGTTGAACACTGAAGCTTTCTTT,CASSHPRVGLNTEAFF
.,TRBV20-1,many,TRBJ2-6,TGCAGTGCTAGACCCCCGGGCTCTGGGGCCAACGTCCTGACTTTC,CSARPPGSGANVLTF
.,TRBV20-1,once,TRBJ1-2,TGCAGTGCTAGTCCGGCAGGGATGGACTATGGCTACACCTTC,CSASPAGMDYGYTF
.,TRBV7-2,many,TRBJ2-1,TGTGCCAGCAGCTTAGTAATAGGGTTGAGCTCCTACAATGAGCAGTTCTTC,CASSLVIGLSSYNEQFF
.,TRBV12-3/TRBV12-4,many,TRBJ2-1,TGTGCCAGCAGTTTTCACCCCACCCGCAATGAGCAGTTCTTC,CASSFHPTRNEQFF
TRBD2,TRBV20-1,few,TRBJ2-4,TGCAGTGCTTATCGGTCGGGGGAGGGAACCAAAAACATTCAGTACTTC,CSAYRSGEGTKNIQYF
TRBD1,TRBV11-1,many,TRBJ2-3,TGTGCCAGCAGCCCGCGGGACAGGGGAACAGATACGCAGTATTTT,CASSPRDRGTDTQYF
.,TRBV7-3,many,TRBJ2-1,TGTGCCAGCAGCCACGGGAGCAGTGAGCAGTTCTTC,CASSHGSSEQFF
TRBD2,TRBV20-1,many,TRBJ2-1,TGCAGTGCTAACCCTCGGGGGGGCCCCTACAATGAGCAGTTCTTC,CSANPRGGPYNEQFF
.,TRBV3-1,many,TRBJ1-1,TGTGCCAGCAGCCAAGCCAGAACAAGTCGGGCTTTCTTT,CASSQARTSRAFF
TRBD1,TRBV12-3/TRBV12-4,many,TRBJ2-1,TGTGCCAGCGTCAATCCGGGACAGGGCTATGAGCAGTTCTTC,CASVNPGQGYEQFF
TRBD1,TRBV28,.,TRBJ1-1,TGTGCCAGCAGGCGGACAGGGGAGGGTACTGAAGCTTTCTTT,CASRRTGEGTEAFF
TRBD2,TRBV20-1,.,TRBJ2-7,TGCAGTGATAACGGGACTAGCGGGAGGGGGGACTACGAGCAGTACTTC,CSDNGTSGRGDYEQYF
TRBD1,TRBV5-5,many,TRBJ1-2,TGTGCCAGCAGCCCGAATTTGGGACAGCGGAATTATGGCTACACCTTC,CASSPNLGQRNYGYTF
TRBD2,TRBV20-1,many,TRBJ2-5,TGCAGTGCCGAGGTCGGGCTAGCGGGAGGAGTCCCAGAAGAGACCCAGTACTTC,CSAEVGLAGGVPEETQYF
.,TRBV20-1,medium-sized,TRBJ1-5,TGCAGTGCTAGAGAAATACAGATGGGCAATCAGCCCCAGCATTTT,CSAREIQMGNQPQHF
.,TRBV20-1,once,TRBJ1-2,TGCAGTGCCCCGGACGGAACGAACCATGGCTACACCTTC,CSAPDGTNHGYTF
TRBD2,TRBV30,.,TRBJ2-1,TGTGCCTGGAGGCGGAGCGGGGGGGCCAATGAGCAGTTCTTC,CAWRRSGGANEQFF
.,TRBV20-1,many,TRBJ2-1,TGCAGTGCTAGCGTGGATCCCAATCTCAATGAGCAGTTCTTC,CSASVDPNLNEQFF
.,TRBV19,few,TRBJ1-5,TGTGCCAGTAGTATTAATATAGGCGGAGATCAGCCCCAGCATTTT,CASSINIGGDQPQHF
TRBD2,TRBV7-2,many,TRBJ2-7,TGTGCCAGCAGCCAAGGAAGCGGGAGGGCCGCGTACGAGCAGTACTTC,CASSQGSGRAAYEQYF
TRBD2,TRBV27,many,TRBJ2-1,TGTGCCAGCAGCGCCGGGACAGTAGCGGGAGTACCCTACAATGAGCAGTTCTTC,CASSAGTVAGVPYNEQFF
.,TRBV7-9,many,TRBJ2-7,TGTGCCAGCAGCAACGGGTGGTACGAGCAGTACTTC,CASSNGWYEQYF
.,TRBV12-3/TRBV12-4,many,TRBJ1-2,TGTGCCAGCAGTTTAAACCATGGCTACACCTTC,CASSLNHGYTF
TRBD1,TRBV12-3/TRBV12-4,once,TRBJ2-2,TGTGCCAGCAGTCCACCGGGACAGGGGGGCGCGAACACCGGGGAGCTGTTTTTT,CASSPPGQGGANTGELFF
.,TRBV29-1,many,TRBJ2-7,TGCAGCGTTATAGGGAGCTCCTACGAGCAGTACTTC,CSVIGSSYEQYF
.,TRBV6-1,many,TRBJ2-5,TGTGCCAGCACCCCCTCAAGGAGCTGGGGTTTGGAGACCCAGTACTTC,CASTPSRSWGLETQYF
.,TRBV18,many,TRBJ1-1,TGTGCCAGCTCACGAGGACGTGATGAAGCTTTCTTT,CASSRGRDEAFF
.,TRBV11-3,many,TRBJ1-1,TGTGCCAGCAGCTTAGACACAGGGAATGAAGCTTTCTTT,CASSLDTGNEAFF
TRBD2,TRBV20-1,.,TRBJ2-5,TGCACCGGGGAGGCTAGCGGGGGTAGCCAAGAGACCCAGTACTTC,CTGEASGGSQETQYF
TRBD1,TRBV6-4,many,TRBJ2-2,TGTGCCAGCAGTGAGACAGGGTGTTCCACCGGGGAGCTGTTTTTT,CASSETGCSTGELFF
.,TRBV30,many,TRBJ2-3,TGTGCCTGGAGGTGGGACAATCGGGGCACAGATACGCAGTATTTT,CAWRWDNRGTDTQYF
.,TRBV11-2,many,TRBJ1-2,TGTGCCATCCCAAGCGGGGCAGACTATGGCTACACCTTC,CAIPSGADYGYTF
.,TRBV2,.,TRBJ1-2,TGTGCCAGCCCCGGGGGACATTTGTATGGCTACACCTTC,CASPGGHLYGYTF
.,TRBV2,many,TRBJ1-6,TGTGCCAGCATTTATAGGCGGGATTCACCCCTCCACTTT,CASIYRRDSPLHF
TRBD1,TRBV27,many,TRBJ1-2,TGTGCCAGCAGTACCGCCCGGACAGGGTATGGCTACACCTTC,CASSTARTGYGYTF
TRBD1,TRBV19,many,TRBJ2-1,TGTGCCAGTAGTGACAGGGTCGGGAATGAGCAGTTCTTC,CASSDRVGNEQFF
.,TRBV2,many,TRBJ2-1,TGTGCCAGCAGTGAGTCGACGGAGCAGTTCTTC,CASSESTEQFF
.,TRBV18,many,TRBJ2-5,TGTGCCAGCTCACCCGGAAAGGACCCGGGGACCCAGTACTTC,CASSPGKDPGTQYF
.,TRBV11-2,many,TRBJ2-3,TGTGCCAGCAGCCGTATGGAGGTTCCCACAGATACGCAGTATTTT,CASSRMEVPTDTQYF
TRBD1,TRBV28,many,TRBJ2-2,TGTGCCAGCACCCTAGTCACAGGGGGCAATACCGGGGAGCTGTTTTTT,CASTLVTGGNTGELFF
TRBD2,TRBV7-9,.,TRBJ2-1,TGTGCCAGCAGCCCCCGGACTAGCGGGGTCCCCTACAATGAGCAGTTCTTC,CASSPRTSGVPYNEQFF
.,TRBV12-3/TRBV12-4,many,TRBJ2-1,TGTGCCAGCAGTTTTTTGGCGGCTCGGGCTAATGAGCAGTTCTTC,CASSFLAARANEQFF
.,TRBV6-2/TRBV6-3,many,TRBJ2-6,TGTGCCAGCAGTTCGAACTCTGGGGCCAACGTCCTGACTTTC,CASSSNSGANVLTF
.,TRBV29-1,.,TRBJ2-7,TGCAGCGTGATGAGGGGTTACGAGCAGTACTTC,CSVMRGYEQYF
.,TRBV28,many,TRBJ2-2,TGTGCCAGCAGTTTTACTGGTAACACCGGGGAGCTGTTTTTT,CASSFTGNTGELFF
.,TRBV7-6,many,TRBJ1-1,TGTGCCAGCAGCTTAGGGGGGTTCACTGAAGCTTTCTTT,CASSLGGFTEAFF
.,TRBV28,many,TRBJ2-4,TGTGCCAGCAGTCCCCCGGGAGTAGCCAAAAACATTCAGTACTTC,CASSPPGVAKNIQYF
TRBD2,TRBV19,few,TRBJ2-7,TGTGCCAGTAGTAAAAGCGGGAGAAGCCACGAGCAGTACTTC,CASSKSGRSHEQYF
.,TRBV19,few,TRBJ1-5,TGTGCCAGTAATTTGGGATATTCTAATCAGCCCCAGCATTTT,CASNLGYSNQPQHF
TRBD2,TRBV6-1,many,TRBJ2-1,TGTGCCAGCAGTGAACTCGGACTAGCGAGTAATGAGCAGTTCTTC,CASSELGLASNEQFF